Listed below are T cell receptor beta chains from one sample, sequenced in a study of blood T cells in healthy people across ages. TCRdb itself ran the 5' RACE reads through MiXCR, one entry per CDR3 protein. The sample carries more than 1,400,000 distinct CDR3 sequences, approximately 42% recorded once. The sample taken for sequencing was blood. The receptor set was obtained from a young woman in good health. Both conserved end residues are part of each CDR3. The D gene is left open where the match is weak. The listing skips clone size in some rows; elsewhere it reads once, few, many or a size class.

abundance: few
d_gene: NA
v_gene: TRBV3-1
j_gene: TRBJ2-5
CDR3aa: CASADQFGQETQYF
CDR3nt: TGTGCCAGCGCCGACCAGTTCGGTCAAGAGACCCAGTACTTC

abundance: few
d_gene: NA
v_gene: TRBV12-3/TRBV12-4
j_gene: TRBJ1-2
CDR3aa: CASSKQNYGYTF
CDR3nt: TGTGCCAGCAGTAAACAGAACTATGGCTACACCTTC

abundance: few
d_gene: NA
v_gene: TRBV20-1
j_gene: TRBJ2-7
CDR3aa: CSASPGVRHEQYF
CDR3nt: TGCAGTGCTAGCCCGGGAGTGCGGCACGAGCAGTACTTC

abundance: few
d_gene: NA
v_gene: TRBV11-2
j_gene: TRBJ2-3
CDR3aa: CASSLGTARPTDTQYF
CDR3nt: TGTGCCAGCAGCTTGGGGACCGCGCGCCCCACAGATACGCAGTATTTT

abundance: NA
d_gene: NA
v_gene: TRBV29-1
j_gene: TRBJ1-4
CDR3aa: CSVEKDGRYGRKLFF
CDR3nt: TGCAGCGTCGAAAAAGATGGACGATACGGCAGAAAACTGTTTTTT

abundance: many
d_gene: TRBD2
v_gene: TRBV4-1
j_gene: TRBJ2-5
CDR3aa: CASSLVQRGEQETQYF
CDR3nt: TGCGCCAGCAGCCTTGTCCAGCGGGGGGAGCAAGAGACCCAGTACTTC

abundance: NA
d_gene: NA
v_gene: TRBV28
j_gene: TRBJ1-5
CDR3aa: CASAGTLNQPQHF
CDR3nt: TGTGCCAGCGCCGGGACTCTTAATCAGCCCCAGCATTTT

abundance: many
d_gene: TRBD2
v_gene: TRBV7-2
j_gene: TRBJ2-5
CDR3aa: CASSLGVPGLVDLETQYF
CDR3nt: TGTGCCAGCAGCTTAGGGGTCCCGGGACTAGTGGATCTAGAGACCCAGTACTTC

abundance: few
d_gene: NA
v_gene: TRBV7-2
j_gene: TRBJ2-5
CDR3aa: CASSLFAGQETQYF
CDR3nt: TGTGCCAGCAGCTTATTCGCAGGGCAAGAGACCCAGTACTTC

abundance: NA
d_gene: NA
v_gene: TRBV5-6
j_gene: TRBJ2-7
CDR3aa: CASSLVSSGAEGNEQYF
CDR3nt: TGTGCCAGCAGCTTGGTGAGTTCGGGGGCAGAGGGCAATGAGCAGTACTTC

abundance: NA
d_gene: TRBD2
v_gene: TRBV27
j_gene: TRBJ2-3
CDR3aa: CASSLVLAGGPDTQYF
CDR3nt: TGTGCCAGCAGTTTAGTGCTAGCGGGGGGGCCAGATACGCAGTATTTT

abundance: few
d_gene: NA
v_gene: TRBV6-5
j_gene: TRBJ1-2
CDR3aa: CASSYERQGNGYTF
CDR3nt: TGTGCCAGCAGTTACGAGCGGCAGGGGAATGGCTACACCTTC

abundance: few
d_gene: TRBD1
v_gene: TRBV29-1
j_gene: TRBJ2-1
CDR3aa: CSVAPGGNEQFF
CDR3nt: TGCAGCGTTGCCCCAGGGGGTAATGAGCAGTTCTTC

abundance: NA
d_gene: NA
v_gene: TRBV20-1
j_gene: TRBJ1-2
CDR3aa: CSAAAVYGYTF
CDR3nt: TGCAGTGCAGCCGCAGTTTATGGCTACACCTTC

abundance: NA
d_gene: NA
v_gene: TRBV6-1
j_gene: TRBJ2-3
CDR3aa: CASSEWQTSTDTQYF
CDR3nt: TGTGCCAGCAGTGAATGGCAAACCTCCACAGATACGCAGTATTTT

abundance: NA
d_gene: NA
v_gene: TRBV7-8
j_gene: TRBJ1-5
CDR3aa: CASSESSGTHQPQHF
CDR3nt: TGTGCCAGCAGCGAAAGTTCCGGGACCCATCAGCCCCAGCATTTT